This T cell receptor beta chain was documented in a study of blood T cell repertoires in COVID-19. Overall study: Sites in the United States, Italy and Spain provided acute and convalescent COVID-19 samples.

Original analysis: The authors estimated nucleated cell counts from reference gene primer amplification. Method: immunoSEQ multiplex PCR; TCRdb's copy keeps in-frame clones and lacks some. V, J and clone size were drawn from that table, and D and trimming were deduced from the DNA. This sample has over 120,000 clones, with 60% to 85% found just once. Sequenced input: peripheral blood. The sequence was obtained from a woman aged 60 to 75 with acute or convalescent COVID-19.

This CDR3 is CASSIGLAPQYF. CDR3 in DNA: TGTGCCAGCAGCATAGGACTAGCTCCGCAGTATTTT. The rearrangement uses TRBV2 and TRBJ2-3; TRBD2 agrees at 8 bases. V was pared by 6 bases and J by 10 bases, with 6 bases of the junction left unmatched. The CDR3 extends over 12 amino acids. The germline CDR1 and CDR2 sequences are SNHLY and FYNNEI.